Following are 9 T cell receptor beta chains from one sample sequenced in a study of shared clonotypes between healthy human individuals. TCRdb's table, derived via immunoSEQ multiplex PCR, lists solely in-frame clones and lacks some. Of 450,000 to 500,000 clones in the sample, 60% to 80% were seen once. What was sequenced was PBMCs. These receptors were taken from a woman aged 40 to 55 in good health. Some clones in this sample may be carry-over from other donors' samples.

The V call is TRBV9, the J call TRBJ2-2, with TRBD2 as a possible D gene (6 bases). CDR1 is SGDLS and CDR2 is YYNGEE in the germline V gene. CDR3 length equals 16 residues. V lost 0 bases, J lost 4 bases, and 13 bases lay in between. This chain's CDR3 is CASSVGWRAGTGELFF. The CDR3 DNA is TGTGCCAGCAGCGTAGGGTGGAGGGCTGGCACCGGGGAGCTGTTTTTT.

The V and J genes are TRBV5-4 and TRBJ2-3; 9 bases align to TRBD2. The CDR3 totals 17 residues. The V and J ends lost 5 bases and 4 bases, in that order; junction bases with no gene match: 14. CDR1 SGHNT and CDR2 YYREEE come from the germline V gene (reference sequence). The CDR3 loop reads CASSYLGAAGGPDTQYF. The CDR3 DNA follows: TGTGCCAGCAGTTATTTAGGGGCAGCGGGAGGCCCAGATACGCAGTATTTT. Together with reference TRBV5-4 and TRBJ2-3, the CDR3 gives the full variable domain: ETGVTQSPTHLIKTRGQQVTLRCSSQSGHNTVSWYQQALGQGPQFIFQYYREEENGRGNFPPRFSGLQFPNYSSELNVNALELDDSALYLCASSYLGAAGGPDTQYFGPGTRLTVL.

To note about this clone: This sample also contains other DNA sequences that code for the same CDR3. The rearrangement joins TRBV7-2 to TRBJ2-3, with D hard to call. The CDR3 length is 14 residues. Looked up from germline, CDR1 is SGHTA and CDR2 is FQGNSA. V was clipped by 1 base and J by 2 bases, with 7 bases between them. Written as DNA, the CDR3 is TGTGCCAGCAGCTTAGACGGAAACACAGATACGCAGTATTTT. Residues: CASSLDGNTDTQYF.

To note about this clone: This likely came from a read error, as a far larger clone is one base away. Other DNA sequences of this sample code for an identical CDR3. The chain combines TRBV29-1 with TRBJ1-1; weak D call: TRBD1 (5 bases). V lost 4 bases, J lost 5 bases, and 17 bases lay in between. Looked up from germline, CDR1 is SQVTM and CDR2 is ANQGSEA. This CDR3 contains 14 residues. The CDR3 DNA reads as TGCAGCGTTGCCTCCGGGGCGTCGAATACTGAAGCTTTCTTT. It codes for CSVASGASNTEAFF.

To note about this clone: Other DNA sequences in the same sample also yield this CDR3. CDR3 residues: CASSATGTGDQPQHF. DNA of the CDR3: TGTGCCAGCAGCGCGACAGGGACAGGGGACCAGCCCCAGCATTTT. The chain uses TRBV9 and TRBJ1-5, with 10 bases lining up with TRBD1. After removal of 3 bases from V and 7 bases from J, the junction contained 7 bases not matched to a gene. Germline V lookup: CDR1 SGDLS, CDR2 YYNGEE. The CDR3 runs 15 residues.

The V and J genes are TRBV7-2 and TRBJ2-7; TRBD2 agrees at 12 bases. With 1 base clipped from V and 4 bases from J, the junction kept 5 bases outside the gene matches. Germline V lookup: CDR1 SGHTA, CDR2 FQGNSA. This CDR3 comprises 16 residues. CDR3 sequence (DNA): TGTGCCAGCAGCTTAGAGGGTACTAGCGGGAGGTACGAGCAGTACTTC. The encoded protein is CASSLEGTSGRYEQYF.

The chain recombines TRBV6-4 with TRBJ2-1, with a tentative D call TRBD2 (6 bases). Trimming removed 4 bases at V and 3 bases at J, with 13 bases between. The CDR3 runs 15 residues. The germline V gene encodes CDR1 MRHNA and CDR2 SNTAGT. CDR3 DNA: TGTGCCAGCAGTGTGGAGGAGGGTAACTACAATGAGCAGTTCTTC. It codes for CASSVEEGNYNEQFF.

This sequence joins TRBV5-1 and TRBJ2-1, with 8 nucleotides matching TRBD1. Germline CDR1 and CDR2: SGHRS and YFSETQ. The CDR3 length is 16 residues. The J segment lost 6 bases and the V segment lost 0 bases, leaving 8 bases of the junction unmatched. As DNA, the CDR3 is TGCGCCAGCAGCTTGGATGGACAGGGCCAACCCAATGAGCAGTTCTTC. Translation: CASSLDGQGQPNEQFF.

The chain recombines TRBV18 with TRBJ2-7; D is perhaps TRBD1 (5 bases). The CDR3 consists of 15 residues. Trimming left V 5 bases short and J 2 bases short, with 16 bases between. The germline gives CDR1 KGHSH, CDR2 LQKENI. The chain's CDR3 is CASSSGHFRAYEQYF. CDR3 nucleotide sequence: TGTGCCAGCTCATCCGGACATTTTCGAGCCTACGAGCAGTACTTC.